This T cell receptor beta chain originates from a study of control samples from healthy donors and cancer patients (dated by TCRdb to 2020 to 2021). Libraries were made using the immunoSEQ multiplex PCR assay. TCRdb took this table from immuneACCESS and kept in-frame rearrangements with V and J called. Such tables lack part of the clones; where checked against another copy, unresolved V genes explain under half of the gap, and the rest is unexplained. Recorded for this sample are some 78,000 clones; 85% to 90% of them occurred a single time. Less than 8.5% of the sample is in the top ten clones. The sample holds a few counts of this clone. There is no known antigen for this receptor. It has no much larger one-base neighbor in the sample; base qualities were not kept. CDR1 and CDR2 are read off the germline V gene (reference sequence) as SEHNR and FQNEAQ. Trimming removed 6 bases from V and 4 bases from J; the gene matches leave 8 bases unexplained. The CDR3 starts with the cysteine, ends with the phenylalanine, and has 14 residues. Solely the CDR3 DNA is kept, with 42 bases framed from the first base.

The sequencing input was blood. This receptor chain uses TRBV7-9 and TRBJ2-7; 8 bases in the junction line up with TRBD1. The receptor was derived from a woman between 55 and 75 years old in good health. In nucleotide form, the sequence is TGTGCCAGCAGAAGAGCTGGACAGGGTTACGAGCAGTACTTC. Protein translation: CASRRAGQGYEQYF. Here the CDR3 is joined to the reference TRBV7-9 and TRBJ2-7 genes, and the full variable domain is: DTGVSQNPRHKITKRGQNVTFRCDPISEHNRLYWYRQTLGQGPEFLTYFQNEAQLEKSRLLSDRFSAERPKGSFSTLEIQRTEQGDSAMYLCASRRAGQGYEQYFGPGTRLTVT.